This T cell receptor beta chain was captured by sequencing in a study of blood T cell repertoires in COVID-19. The wider study: COVID-19 samples, acute and convalescent, were from the United States, Italy and Spain. The cDNA or gDNA used as material had been derived from T cells, B-cell-depleted T cells, or PBMCs.

The germline V gene has CDR1 SGHAT and CDR2 FQNNGV. The V and J ends lost 5 bases and 4 bases, in that order; junction bases with no gene match: 5. The CDR3 is 14 amino acids. Measured with immunoSEQ multiplex PCR; TCRdb has only the in-frame clones, and not every one. The sample records roughly 410,000 clones, approximately 91% being singletons. Enrollment of patients from Seattle took place during active infection, with longitudinal follow-up. What was sequenced was peripheral blood. The receptor was isolated from a woman in her thirties or forties with COVID-19, enrolled during active disease. V usage is TRBV11-2 and J usage is TRBJ1-5; 7 bases match TRBD1. The CDR3 here is CASSQGTDNQPQHF. The CDR3 DNA reads TGTGCCAGCAGCCAAGGGACAGATAATCAGCCCCAGCATTTT.